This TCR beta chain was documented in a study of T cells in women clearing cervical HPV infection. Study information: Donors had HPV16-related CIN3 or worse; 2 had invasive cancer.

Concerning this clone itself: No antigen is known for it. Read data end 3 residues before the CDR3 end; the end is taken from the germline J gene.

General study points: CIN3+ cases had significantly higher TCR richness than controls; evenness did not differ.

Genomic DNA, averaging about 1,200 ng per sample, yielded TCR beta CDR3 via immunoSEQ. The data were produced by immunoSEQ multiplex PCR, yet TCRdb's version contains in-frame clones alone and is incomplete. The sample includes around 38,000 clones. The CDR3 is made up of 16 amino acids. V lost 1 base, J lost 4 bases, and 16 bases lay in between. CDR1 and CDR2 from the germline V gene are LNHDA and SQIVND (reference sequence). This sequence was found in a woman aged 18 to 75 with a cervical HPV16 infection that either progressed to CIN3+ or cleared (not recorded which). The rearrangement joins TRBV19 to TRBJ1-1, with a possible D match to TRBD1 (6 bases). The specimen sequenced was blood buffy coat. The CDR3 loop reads CASSIAGGGYGTEAFF. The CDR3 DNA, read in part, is TGTGCCAGTAGTATAGCGGGAGGGGGATATGGCACTGAA. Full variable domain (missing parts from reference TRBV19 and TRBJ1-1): DGGITQSPKYLFRKEGQNVTLSCEQNLNHDAMYWYRQDPGQGLRLIYYSQIVNDFQKGDIAEGYSVSREKKESFPLTVTSAQKNPTAFYLCASSIAGGGYGTEAFFGQGTRLTVV.